These T cell receptor beta chains were read from a single sample in a study of cytomegalovirus exposure and HLA in healthy donors. Produced via immunoSEQ multiplex PCR; TCRdb's table is partial and in-frame only. This sample carries more than 150,000 clones, roughly 90% of them seen once, and the ten largest clones take about 0.24%. Input material: PBMCs. Receptors were obtained from a girl less than two years old in good health and CMV-seronegative. Both conserved end residues are part of each CDR3. D genes are given only for firm matches. The size entry is marked missing in some rows and otherwise reads once, few, many or a size class.

TRBD2	.	TRBJ2-7	TRBV7-3	TGTGCCAGCAGCTCTCCCCGTTGGACTAGCGGGAGATTGACCTACGAGCAGTACTTC	CASSSPRWTSGRLTYEQYF
TRBD2	once	TRBJ2-1	TRBV7-9	TGTGCCAGCAGCTTCAGCGGGAGCGATTACAATGAGCAGTTCTTC	CASSFSGSDYNEQFF
TRBD2	.	TRBJ2-7	TRBV4-1	TGCGCCAGCAGGCCACTAGCGGGGCTCTACGAGCAGTACTTC	CASRPLAGLYEQYF
TRBD1	.	TRBJ1-4	TRBV6-6	TGTGCCAGCAGTTACCAGGGGGCAAGGGAAAAACTGTTTTTT	CASSYQGAREKLFF
TRBD1	.	TRBJ1-1	TRBV6-5	TGTGCCAGCAGTTTAACAGGGGGCACTGAAGCTTTCTTT	CASSLTGGTEAFF
.	.	TRBJ1-5	TRBV10-3	TGTGCCATCGGACAGCTAAGCAATCAGCCCCAGCATTTT	CAIGQLSNQPQHF
TRBD1	.	TRBJ1-4	TRBV5-1	TGCGCCAGCAGCACCGGGACAGGAATAGAAAAACTGTTTTTT	CASSTGTGIEKLFF
TRBD1	.	TRBJ2-7	TRBV4-1	TGCGCCAGCAGCCGCAACCGGGACAGAATGACCTACGAGCAGTACTTC	CASSRNRDRMTYEQYF
.	.	TRBJ1-5	TRBV6-5	TGTGCCAGCAGTTACTCGTCCAGTCTCAATCAGCCCCAGCATTTT	CASSYSSSLNQPQHF
TRBD2	.	TRBJ2-2	TRBV6-5	TGTGCCAGCAGTTGGACTAGCGGGAGGGCCGGGGAGCTGTTTTTT	CASSWTSGRAGELFF
TRBD2	.	TRBJ2-7	TRBV18	TGTGCCAGCTTCCTACTAGCGGGAGACCACGAGCAGTACTTC	CASFLLAGDHEQYF
.	.	TRBJ2-4	TRBV10-3	TGTGCCATCAGTGAGAACGAGGGCATTCAGTACTTC	CAISENEGIQYF
.	.	TRBJ2-1	TRBV5-6	TGTGCCAGCAGCTTCGTCAGATCCTACAATGAGCAGTTCTTC	CASSFVRSYNEQFF
TRBD2	.	TRBJ2-1	TRBV7-9	TGTGCAACTAGCGGGAGATTCTCCTACAATGAGCAGTTCTTC	CATSGRFSYNEQFF
.	.	TRBJ2-1	TRBV5-1	TGCGCCAGCAGCTTGGTTCAGGGTTTTGGCAATGAGCAGTTCTTC	CASSLVQGFGNEQFF
TRBD1	.	TRBJ2-7	TRBV6-1	TGTGCCAGCGGGGACAGGGGGCCCATCGAGCAGTACTTC	CASGDRGPIEQYF
TRBD2	.	TRBJ2-5	TRBV7-6	TGTGCCAGCAGCTTGGGACTAGCGGGACAAGAGACCCAGTACTTC	CASSLGLAGQETQYF
.	.	TRBJ2-1	TRBV20-1	TGCAGTGCAAGACTAGAGTATGAGCAGTTCTTC	CSARLEYEQFF
TRBD1	.	TRBJ2-7	TRBV7-6	TGTGCCAGCAGCTCCGGTACGGGACAGGCTTCTTACGAGCAGTACTTC	CASSSGTGQASYEQYF
.	.	TRBJ2-4	TRBV15	TGTGCCACCAGCAGAGGCCTCAGTGGGGGCTCCTATTCAGCCAAAAACATTCAGTACTTC	CATSRGLSGGSYSAKNIQYF
.	.	TRBJ2-1	TRBV5-6	TGTGCCAGCAGCTTGCCGGGGACAACTTCCTTAATGACCAATGAGCAGTTCTTC	CASSLPGTTSLMTNEQFF
TRBD2	.	TRBJ2-1	TRBV4-1	TGCGCCAGCAGCCCACTAGCGGGGGGGCCGGTTGAGCAGTTCTTC	CASSPLAGGPVEQFF
.	.	TRBJ1-2	TRBV5-1	TGCGCCAGCAGTCCCTTTGAGGTCGCGGCCTATGGCTACACCTTC	CASSPFEVAAYGYTF
TRBD2	.	TRBJ2-1	TRBV29-1	TGCAGCGTTGAAAAGTTCGGGACTAGCTCCTACAATGAGCAGTTCTTC	CSVEKFGTSSYNEQFF
TRBD2	.	TRBJ2-1	TRBV25-1	TGTGGGACTAGCGGGAGGGAGTTAGGCAATGAGCAGTTCTTC	CGTSGRELGNEQFF
TRBD1	.	TRBJ1-2	TRBV7-2	TGTGCCAGCAGCCCAGACCGGGACAGTAGATTGTATGGCTACACCTTC	CASSPDRDSRLYGYTF
.	.	TRBJ2-1	TRBV30	TGTGCCTGGGCACCCCGGGGGAATGAGCAGTTCTTC	CAWAPRGNEQFF
.	once	TRBJ2-5	TRBV7-6	TGTGCCAGCACCCCAAAATCGCGATCCGGGGACCAGTACTTC	CASTPKSRSGDQYF
TRBD2	few	TRBJ2-7	TRBV7-2	TGTGCCAGCAGCCATGCCATGAGGGGACTAAACTACGAGCAGTACTTC	CASSHAMRGLNYEQYF
.	.	TRBJ1-3	TRBV30	TGTGCCTGGAGTGCCCTACAGGAGATCTCTGGAAACACCATATATTTT	CAWSALQEISGNTIYF
TRBD1	once	TRBJ1-6	TRBV9	TGTGCCAGCAGCGTAGGTGGGACAGGGGATTCACCCCTCCACTTT	CASSVGGTGDSPLHF
TRBD2	.	TRBJ2-3	TRBV4-2	TGTGCCAGCAGCCAAGTTTCCCTAGCGGGCACAGATGCGCAGTATTTT	CASSQVSLAGTDAQYF
TRBD1	.	TRBJ1-2	TRBV6-6	TGTGCCAGCGATCCGGACAGGGCCAACTATGGCTACACCTTC	CASDPDRANYGYTF
TRBD2	.	TRBJ2-1	TRBV15	TGTGCCACCAGCAGTCCAGCAGGCGGGGGGGCTTACAATGAGCAGTTCTTC	CATSSPAGGGAYNEQFF
TRBD1	.	TRBJ2-7	TRBV4-2	TGTGCCAGCAGCCAAGCGGGACAGGGCTACGAGCAGTACTTC	CASSQAGQGYEQYF
TRBD1	.	TRBJ1-1	TRBV2	TGTGCCAGCAGTGAAGCTTGGACAGGAGGCACTGAAGCTTTCTTT	CASSEAWTGGTEAFF
TRBD1	once	TRBJ1-1	TRBV4-3	TGCGCCAGCAGCCTAGGACAGGGGAACACTGAAGCTTTCTTT	CASSLGQGNTEAFF
TRBD1	.	TRBJ2-5	TRBV15	TGTGCCACCAGCGGCCCGGGACAGGAAGAGACCCAGTACTTC	CATSGPGQEETQYF
.	.	TRBJ1-5	TRBV6-5	TGTGCCAGCAGTTACTCCTCAGGGGCTAATCAGCCCCAGCATTTT	CASSYSSGANQPQHF
.	.	TRBJ2-1	TRBV5-1	TGCGCCAGCAGAGGGGGGGGGAATGAGCAGTTCTTC	CASRGGGNEQFF
.	.	TRBJ2-2	TRBV4-3	TGCGCCAGCAGCCTCCATACCGCTTTGGGGCAGGGCGGGGAGCTGTTTTTT	CASSLHTALGQGGELFF